The 30 T cell receptor beta chains below were found in one sample sequenced in a study of STAT3 mutations in large granular lymphocyte leukemia. Their target antigens are unknown. Study results and limitations: In T-cell large granular lymphocyte leukemia, about half of patients showed multiple immunodominant subclonotypes.

The repertoire was sequenced with immunoSEQ multiplex PCR; TCRdb's copy has only in-frame clones and lacks some. The data contain tens of thousands of clones, roughly 86% of them singletons. Sequences were obtained from peripheral blood mononuclear cells. Source of these receptors: a man aged 60-69 years with T-cell large granular lymphocyte leukemia. Some clones in this sample may be carry-over from other donors' samples.

The chain employs TRBV11-2 and TRBJ2-7, with D perhaps given as TRBD1 or TRBD2 (5 bases each). Germline V lookup: CDR1 SGHAT, CDR2 FQNNGV. Between the trimmed V and J ends, which lost 4 bases and 2 bases, there was a span of 15 bases. The CDR3 extends over 15 amino acids. In DNA form, the CDR3 reads TGTGCCAGCAGCTCTGTGAGGGACCCGGCCTACGAGCAGTACTTC. Translating gives CASSSVRDPAYEQYF.

This clone was seen once. This chain connects TRBV10-1 to TRBJ2-4; D is unclear. Trimming shortened V by 7 bases and J by 0 bases, and 7 bases separated the two germline ends. Germline V gene sequence: CDR1 WNHNN, CDR2 SYGVQD (reference sequence). The length of the CDR3 is 13 residues. CDR3 in amino acids: CASTRLAKNIQYF. The CDR3 nucleotides read TGCGCCAGCACTAGATTAGCCAAAAACATTCAGTACTTC.

The rearrangement links TRBV30 to TRBJ2-7; D possibly uses TRBD1 or TRBD2 (5 bases each). The CDR3 loop spans 15 amino acids. Germline V gene data show CDR1 as GTSNPN and CDR2 as SVGIG (reference sequence). Between the trimmed V and J ends, which lost 4 bases and 1 base, there was a span of 17 bases. The CDR3 DNA reads as TGTGCCTGGATGAAATGGGGGAATCCTTCCTACGAGCAGTACTTC. Translating gives CAWMKWGNPSYEQYF. Drawing the rest from reference TRBV30 and TRBJ2-7, the complete variable domain is SQTIHQWPATLVQPVGSPLSLECTVEGTSNPNLYWYRQAAGRGLQLLFYSVGIGQISSEVPQNLSASRPQDRQFILSSKKLLLSDSGFYLCAWMKWGNPSYEQYFGPGTRLTVT.

The chain recombines TRBV5-1 with TRBJ2-7; 11 bases are shared with TRBD2. J was trimmed by 3 bases and V by 5 bases; bases with no gene match: 4. Per germline, CDR1 SGHRS and CDR2 YFSETQ. CDR3 length: 14 amino acids. The CDR3 loop reads CASRTSGTDYEQYF. The CDR3, as DNA: TGCGCCAGCAGGACTAGCGGGACCGACTACGAGCAGTACTTC.

This clone has just one count. The chain combines TRBV29-1 with TRBJ1-5; possibly TRBD1 for D (5 bases). Per germline, CDR1 SQVTM and CDR2 ANQGSEA. Trimming pared 6 bases from V and 1 base from J, leaving 16 bases between. The CDR3 covers 15 residues. CDR3 nucleotide sequence: TGCAGCGTCCGTATGGGACCTATAAGCAATCAGCCCCAGCATTTT. It is translated as CSVRMGPISNQPQHF.

The rearrangement uses TRBV4-2 and TRBJ2-1; D perhaps matches TRBD1 (5 bases). The CDR3 spans 17 residues. Trimming left V 0 bases short and J 7 bases short, with 19 bases between. Germline assignment: CDR1 LGHNA and CDR2 YNFKEQ. The CDR3 nucleotides are TGTGCCAGCAGCCAAGATTGGGGCGGCCCGCCATGGAATGAGCAGTTCTTC. Translation gives CASSQDWGGPPWNEQFF.

This chain links TRBV25-1 with TRBJ2-7; 12 bases map to TRBD2. Germline V gene sequence: CDR1 MGHDK, CDR2 SYGVNS. After removal of 6 bases from V and 3 bases from J, the junction contained 3 bases not matched to a gene. The CDR3 has 14 amino acids. This CDR3 reads CASRGLAGNYEQYF. As DNA, the CDR3 is TGTGCCAGCAGAGGACTAGCGGGAAACTACGAGCAGTACTTC.

This chain connects TRBV5-1 to TRBJ2-7, with 14 bases identical to TRBD2. The CDR3 extends over 17 amino acids. CDR1 is SGHRS, CDR2 YFSETQ, per germline. Trimming cost V 4 bases and J 5 bases; bases outside gene matches: 11. CDR3 sequence reads: CASSAGTSGRVSDEQYF. CDR3 sequence (DNA): TGCGCCAGCAGCGCCGGGACTAGCGGGAGAGTTTCGGACGAGCAGTACTTC.

J is TRBJ2-3 and V is TRBV2; TRBD2 is a possible D gene (6 bases). The CDR3 totals 13 residues. Trimming pared 3 bases from V and 4 bases from J, leaving 8 bases between. Germline lookup yields CDR1 SNHLY and CDR2 FYNNEI. Here the CDR3 reads CASSDERADTQYF. The CDR3 DNA is TGTGCCAGCAGTGATGAGCGGGCAGATACGCAGTATTTT.

The DNA for the CDR3 is TGTGCCAGCACCCGAGACCCAGGACAGTCTGAAGCTTTCTTT. Protein: CASTRDPGQSEAFF. J is TRBJ1-1 and V is TRBV9, with TRBD1 as a possible D gene (6 bases). Germline loops: CDR1 SGDLS, CDR2 YYNGEE. V was shortened by 6 bases and J by 6 bases, with 18 bases between the two germline ends. CDR3 length: 14 amino acids.

The gene calls are TRBV5-4 and TRBJ2-3, with D possibly TRBD2 on 5 matching bases. This CDR3 comprises 12 residues. Germline V lookup: CDR1 SGHNT, CDR2 YYREEE (reference sequence). Trimming left V 4 bases short and J 7 bases short, with 10 bases between. The CDR3: CASSRPTNTQYF. As DNA, the CDR3 is TGTGCCAGCAGCCGTCCGACTAATACGCAGTATTTT. The entire variable domain, with the rest obtained from reference TRBV5-4 and TRBJ2-3, is as follows: ETGVTQSPTHLIKTRGQQVTLRCSSQSGHNTVSWYQQALGQGPQFIFQYYREEENGRGNFPPRFSGLQFPNYSSELNVNALELDDSALYLCASSRPTNTQYFGPGTRLTVL.

The chain is built from TRBV29-1 and TRBJ1-1; no clear D. The V end was cut by 2 bases, the J end by 1 base, with 5 bases between. CDR1 and CDR2 (germline): SQVTM, ANQGSEA. The CDR3 extends over 12 amino acids. The CDR3 region is CSVEPRNTEAFF. The DNA of the CDR3 is TGCAGCGTTGAACCCCGGAACACTGAAGCTTTCTTT.

The chain has TRBV7-9 and TRBJ2-1; a possible D gene is TRBD2 (5 bases). Germline-derived CDR1 and CDR2 are SEHNR and FQNEAQ (reference sequence). The CDR3 has 14 residues. The V end was cut by 1 base, the J end by 8 bases, with 12 bases between. CDR3 nucleotide sequence: TGTGCCAGCAGCTTAGAGCGGAAGAACGATGAGCAGTTCTTC. Translation: CASSLERKNDEQFF.

The chain couples TRBV6-5 to TRBJ1-1; D gene unclear. Germline V lookup: CDR1 MNHEY, CDR2 SVGAGI. V was trimmed by 5 bases and J by 0 bases, leaving 13 bases between them. This CDR3 comprises 15 residues. This chain's CDR3 is CASSQKMGLNTEAFF. CDR3 DNA: TGTGCCAGCAGTCAAAAAATGGGGTTGAACACTGAAGCTTTCTTT.

The chain combines TRBV7-9 with TRBJ1-2, with 8 positions matching TRBD1. The CDR3 is made up of 15 amino acids. Germline lookup yields CDR1 SEHNR and CDR2 FQNEAQ (reference sequence). V lost 2 bases and J lost 7; bases outside the gene matches: 9. The CDR3 sequence: CASSLSQSGGSGYTF. The CDR3 coding sequence is TGTGCCAGCAGCTTATCCCAATCAGGGGGCTCTGGCTACACCTTC.

The V call is TRBV7-9, the J call TRBJ2-5; D remains ambiguous. This CDR3 spans 12 amino acids. The V end lost 7 bases, the J end lost 2 bases, and 8 bases lay between the germline ends. Looked up from germline, CDR1 is SEHNR and CDR2 is FQNEAQ (reference sequence). CDR3 sequence reads: CASTVAQETQYF. In nucleotides, the CDR3 is TGTGCCAGCACAGTGGCTCAAGAGACCCAGTACTTC.

The chain employs TRBV28 and TRBJ2-3; 8 nucleotides align to TRBD2. This CDR3 is built from 16 residues. Germline CDR1 reads MDHEN; CDR2 reads SYDVKM. With V trimmed by 3 bases and J by 0 bases, 5 bases remained unmatched. The CDR3 is CASSFGGGRSTDTQYF. In DNA, the CDR3 is TGTGCCAGCAGTTTCGGGGGCGGGAGGAGCACAGATACGCAGTATTTT.

The rearrangement links TRBV5-1 to TRBJ2-2; the D gene is possibly TRBD2 (6 bases). Germline V CDR1 and CDR2: SGHRS, YFSETQ. Trimming removed 3 bases from V and 6 bases from J, with 12 bases in between. This CDR3 spans 14 amino acids. CDR3 loop: CASSSGLPPGELFF. CDR3 DNA: TGCGCCAGCAGCTCGGGACTTCCCCCCGGGGAGCTGTTTTTT.

The chain recombines TRBV7-9 with TRBJ2-3; possibly TRBD2 for D (6 bases). The CDR3 is 14 amino acids. V was pared by 3 bases and J by 4 bases, with 11 bases between. Looked up from germline, CDR1 is SEHNR and CDR2 is FQNEAQ (reference sequence). The CDR3 here is CASSLGGLADTQYF. CDR3 coding DNA: TGTGCCAGCAGCTTGGGGGGTCTTGCAGATACGCAGTATTTT.

This clone has more than one count but fewer than ten. The chain links TRBV14 to TRBJ2-5; 12 bases are a match to TRBD2. Germline assignment: CDR1 SGHDN and CDR2 FVKESK. The ends lost 1 base at V and 3 bases at J; junction bases unmatched: 12. The CDR3 covers 19 residues. This CDR3 is CASSQGAPWPSGREETQYF. In DNA form, the CDR3 reads TGTGCCAGCAGCCAAGGGGCACCCTGGCCTAGCGGGAGGGAAGAGACCCAGTACTTC.

CDR3 in DNA: TGTGCCACCAGCAGAGGGACAGGGGAATTTAAACGTGAAAAACTGTTTTTT. It codes for CATSRGTGEFKREKLFF. V is TRBV15 and J is TRBJ1-4; 9 nucleotides agree with TRBD1. Trimming cost V 1 base and J 7 bases; bases outside gene matches: 10. The CDR3 is 17 amino acids. The germline V gene has CDR1 LNHNV and CDR2 YYDKDF (reference sequence).

This clone appeared a few times. The chain joins TRBV29-1 to TRBJ1-1; TRBD1 might be the D (5 bases). V was trimmed by 5 bases and J by 0 bases, leaving 13 bases between them. Germline CDR1 is SQVTM and CDR2 is ANQGSEA. This CDR3 spans 14 amino acids. The CDR3 here is CSVTVRGMNTEAFF. The CDR3, as DNA: TGCAGCGTTACAGTGAGGGGCATGAACACTGAAGCTTTCTTT.

The rearrangement joins TRBV9 to TRBJ2-3, with no clear D. The CDR3 has 14 amino acids. V was shortened by 2 bases and J by 0 bases, with 7 bases between the two germline ends. The germline gives CDR1 SGDLS, CDR2 YYNGEE. The CDR3 loop is CASSVMDSTDTQYF. Here the CDR3 DNA reads TGTGCCAGCAGCGTTATGGACAGCACAGATACGCAGTATTTT.

The chain recombines TRBV5-1 with TRBJ2-5; maybe TRBD1 (6 bases). The V end lost 4 bases, the J end lost 4 bases, and 11 bases lay between the germline ends. The CDR3 loop spans 13 amino acids. Germline CDR1 reads SGHRS; CDR2 reads YFSETQ. CDR3 sequence: CASSPGVGETQYF. The CDR3, as DNA: TGCGCCAGCAGCCCAGGGGTCGGAGAGACCCAGTACTTC.

The V gene is TRBV6-5, the J gene TRBJ1-1, with D uncertain. Germline V gene data show CDR1 as MNHEY and CDR2 as SVGAGI. The V end lost 4 bases, the J end lost 5 bases, and 8 bases lay between the germline ends. The CDR3 is 12 residues long. In nucleotides, the CDR3 is TGTGCCAGCAGTTCGGTGAGAACTGAAGCTTTCTTT. It translates to CASSSVRTEAFF.

To note about this clone: Within the sample, other DNA sequences also encode this same CDR3. This chain joins TRBV5-5 and TRBJ1-1; D not resolved. CDR3 size: 14 residues. V dropped 0 bases and J dropped 4 bases, with 10 bases sitting between them. Looked up from germline, CDR1 is SGHKS and CDR2 is YYEKEE (reference sequence). The CDR3 bases are TGTGCCAGCAGCTTGGTAGGCCGGGCCACTGAAGCTTTCTTT. Encoded protein: CASSLVGRATEAFF.

The chain joins TRBV9 to TRBJ2-3; 14 nucleotides align to TRBD2. With 4 bases clipped from V and 4 bases from J, the junction kept 2 bases outside the gene matches. The CDR3 totals 15 residues. Germline V gene sequence: CDR1 SGDLS, CDR2 YYNGEE. The CDR3 spells CASSRGLAGADTQYF. CDR3 nucleotide sequence: TGTGCCAGCAGCAGGGGACTAGCGGGAGCAGATACGCAGTATTTT. The whole variable domain, remainder taken from reference TRBV9 and TRBJ2-3, is DSGVTQTPKHLITATGQRVTLRCSPRSGDLSVYWYQQSLDQGLQFLIQYYNGEERAKGNILERFSAQQFPDLHSELNLSSLELGDSALYFCASSRGLAGADTQYFGPGTRLTVL.

The chain recombines TRBV5-4 with TRBJ2-1; the D is unclear. The CDR3 consists of 14 residues. CDR1 is SGHNT and CDR2 is YYREEE in the germline V gene (reference sequence). Trimming removed 0 bases from V and 5 bases from J, with 9 bases in between. The CDR3 loop reads CASSLDRVDNEQFF. CDR3 DNA: TGTGCCAGCAGCTTGGACAGAGTAGACAATGAGCAGTTCTTC.

The chain uses TRBV29-1 and TRBJ2-1, with TRBD1 matching over 10 bases. The trim removed 4 bases at V and 7 bases at J, leaving 4 bases unmatched. The CDR3 extends over 13 amino acids. CDR1 SQVTM and CDR2 ANQGSEA come from the germline V gene. Here the CDR3 DNA reads TGCAGCGTTGGGGACAGGGGATTGAATGAGCAGTTCTTC. Translating gives CSVGDRGLNEQFF.

Here the CDR3 DNA reads TGCAGCGTAACCGGGACTAGCGAAACCTACAATGAGCAGTTCTTC. It is translated as CSVTGTSETYNEQFF. This chain connects TRBV29-1 to TRBJ2-1; 10 bases are shared with TRBD2. The V and J ends lost 6 bases and 2 bases, in that order; junction bases with no gene match: 7. Germline values: CDR1 SQVTM, CDR2 ANQGSEA. This CDR3 is built from 15 residues.